These 32 T cell receptor beta chains share one sample of origin, sequenced in a study of cytomegalovirus exposure and HLA in healthy donors. 13 Jbeta primers and 60 Vbeta primers were used for the PCR. The data were produced by immunoSEQ multiplex PCR, yet TCRdb's version contains in-frame clones alone and is incomplete. Of about 130,000 clones in the sample, just under 75% are singletons; the top ten hold approximately 6.3%. The sequenced material came from PBMCs. The origin of the receptors is a man aged 35 to 55 in good health and CMV-seropositive.

This clone turned up a few times. This chain connects TRBV28 to TRBJ2-7; 10 nucleotides agree with TRBD2. V was pared by 5 bases and J by 2 bases, with 6 bases of the junction left unmatched. Germline V lookup: CDR1 MDHEN, CDR2 SYDVKM. The CDR3 covers 15 residues. The CDR3 protein is CASSLGLAVTYEQYF. The DNA of the CDR3 is TGTGCCAGCAGTCTAGGACTAGCGGTAACCTACGAGCAGTACTTC. The full variable domain, rest sourced from reference TRBV28 and TRBJ2-7, is DVKVTQSSRYLVKRTGEKVFLECVQDMDHENMFWYRQDPGLGLRLIYFSYDVKMKEKGDIPEGYSVSREKKERFSLILESASTNQTSMYLCASSLGLAVTYEQYFGPGTRLTVT.

The genes are TRBV28 and TRBJ1-5; D might be TRBD1 (6 bases). The CDR3 is 12 amino acids. V lost 5 bases, J lost 6 bases, and 8 bases lay in between. Germline V CDR1 and CDR2: MDHEN, SYDVKM. In nucleotides, the CDR3 is TGTGCCAGCAGTGAACAGGGTCAGCCCCAGCATTTT. Residues: CASSEQGQPQHF.

The table lists this clone with a count of one. CDR3 residues: CASSQVGRDLDNEQFF. The CDR3 DNA reads as TGCGCCAGCAGTCAGGTGGGGAGGGATCTCGACAATGAGCAGTTCTTC. V is TRBV4-1 and J is TRBJ2-1; TRBD2 agrees at 7 bases. Per germline, CDR1 MGHRA and CDR2 YSYEKL. The V gene end was trimmed by 6 bases and the J gene end by 5 bases; junction bases not matched to a gene: 13. The CDR3 extends over 16 amino acids.

This clone was seen only a few times. CDR3 nucleotide sequence: TGTGCCATCAGACCACAGGGGGCGCGGAACGAGCAGTACTTC. This encodes CAIRPQGARNEQYF. The V call is TRBV10-3, the J call TRBJ2-7, with TRBD1 identical over 9 bases. V dropped 6 bases and J dropped 5; count of bases not matched to a gene: 8. CDR3 length: 14 amino acids. Germline V lookup: CDR1 ENHRY, CDR2 SYGVKD.

As to this clone: Other DNA sequences within the sample encode an identical CDR3. The rearrangement uses TRBV7-9 and TRBJ1-2; D is unclear. V shed 0 bases and J shed 2 bases, with 4 bases lying between them. In germline, CDR1 is SEHNR, CDR2 FQNEAQ (reference sequence). The CDR3 has 13 amino acids. The CDR3 DNA is TGTGCCAGCAGCTTAGCCAGGAACTATGGCTACACCTTC. Protein sequence: CASSLARNYGYTF.

The rearrangement uses TRBV27 and TRBJ1-1; D call uncertain. Trimming shortened V by 6 bases and J by 1 base, and 9 bases separated the two germline ends. The V gene's germline CDR1 is MNHEY and CDR2 SMNVEV (reference sequence). This CDR3 has 13 amino acids. CDR3 DNA: TGTGCCAGCAGCGCTAGGCGGAACACTGAAGCTTTCTTT. Amino acids: CASSARRNTEAFF.

CDR3 in DNA: TGTGCCAGCAGTGACCAGCGGGGGGGTTACACAGATACGCAGTATTTT. Protein sequence: CASSDQRGGYTDTQYF. This chain uses TRBV6-1 with TRBJ2-3; 10 nucleotides agree with TRBD2. The CDR3 extends over 16 amino acids. V trimming: 3 bases; J trimming: 2 bases; junction bases outside the gene matches: 5. Germline-derived CDR1 and CDR2 are MNHNS and SASEGT.

J is TRBJ1-3 and V is TRBV7-2, with D possibly matching TRBD1 (5 bases). The CDR3 sequence is 13 residues long. Germline-derived CDR1 and CDR2 are SGHTA and FQGNSA. Written as DNA, the CDR3 is TGTGCAGGAGGGGATGACTCTGGAAACACCATATATTTT. Protein sequence: CAGGDDSGNTIYF.

The gene calls are TRBV19 and TRBJ1-3; D is possibly TRBD1 (6 bases). Trimming stripped 5 bases from V and 0 bases from J, with 20 bases between. The CDR3 is made up of 18 amino acids. Germline CDR1 and CDR2: LNHDA and SQIVND (reference sequence). CDR3 in amino acids: CASSGDPGTRVSGNTIYF. The CDR3 DNA reads as TGTGCCAGTAGTGGGGACCCCGGGACACGGGTCTCTGGAAACACCATATATTTT.

The rearrangement links TRBV9 to TRBJ2-7; D gene ambiguous. Germline V gives CDR1 SGDLS, CDR2 YYNGEE. Deletions cut 0 bases from V and 6 bases from J, with 10 bases between. The CDR3 totals 13 residues. The CDR3 DNA reads as TGTGCCAGCAGCGTAGGGGCAGCCGGCGAGCAGTACTTC. Translating it yields CASSVGAAGEQYF.

This chain uses TRBV5-6 with TRBJ2-6, with D tentatively TRBD1 (5 bases). The V gene's germline CDR1 is SGHDT and CDR2 YYEEEE. The CDR3 contains 16 residues. V was pared by 4 bases and J by 0 bases, with 11 bases between. CDR3 in DNA: TGTGCCAGCAGCCCCCTGACAGCCTCTGGGGCCAACGTCCTGACTTTC. As protein: CASSPLTASGANVLTF.

The chain has TRBV5-6 and TRBJ2-7; TRBD1 matches 7 bases. Germline-derived CDR1 and CDR2 are SGHDT and YYEEEE. The CDR3 extends over 15 amino acids. With 0 bases clipped from V and 0 bases from J, the junction kept 3 bases outside the gene matches. CDR3 residues: CASSLAGTDSYEQYF. CDR3 DNA sequence: TGTGCCAGCAGCTTGGCCGGGACAGACTCCTACGAGCAGTACTTC. Variable domain in full (rest from reference TRBV5-6 and TRBJ2-7): DAGVTQSPTHLIKTRGQQVTLRCSPKSGHDTVSWYQQALGQGPQFIFQYYEEEERQRGNFPDRFSGHQFPNYSSELNVNALLLGDSALYLCASSLAGTDSYEQYFGPGTRLTVT.

The chain couples TRBV10-3 to TRBJ1-2, with 9 positions matching TRBD1. After removal of 9 bases from V and 1 base from J, the junction contained 6 bases not matched to a gene. Germline assignment: CDR1 ENHRY and CDR2 SYGVKD. This CDR3 has 14 amino acids. The CDR3 DNA is TGTGCCATTGACACAGGGGGCTTTAACTATGGCTACACCTTC. Translating it yields CAIDTGGFNYGYTF.

This clone has more than one count but fewer than ten. V and J are TRBV4-1 and TRBJ2-1; 12 nucleotides line up with TRBD2. CDR3 length: 16 residues. Germline V gene data show CDR1 as MGHRA and CDR2 as YSYEKL. After removal of 4 bases from V and 2 bases from J, the junction contained 3 bases not matched to a gene. The CDR3 loop reads CASSPLAGGTYNEQFF. The DNA for the CDR3 is TGCGCCAGCAGCCCTCTAGCGGGAGGGACCTACAATGAGCAGTTCTTC.

The genes are TRBV15 and TRBJ2-1; 9 bases agree with TRBD2. Germline values: CDR1 LNHNV, CDR2 YYDKDF (reference sequence). CDR3 size: 14 residues. The J segment lost 10 bases and the V segment lost 3 bases, leaving 7 bases of the junction unmatched. The CDR3 loop reads CATSSVGSGREQFF. CDR3 DNA sequence: TGTGCCACCAGCAGCGTAGGCAGCGGGAGGGAGCAGTTCTTC.

This sequence joins TRBV19 and TRBJ2-6; tentative D call: TRBD2 (5 bases). Between the trimmed V and J ends, which lost 0 bases and 0 bases, there was a span of 6 bases. Germline loops: CDR1 LNHDA, CDR2 SQIVND (reference sequence). The CDR3 runs 16 residues. In nucleotides, the CDR3 is TGTGCCAGTAGTATAGAGGGGAGCTCTGGGGCCAACGTCCTGACTTTC. This gives the protein CASSIEGSSGANVLTF.

The chain uses TRBV1 and TRBJ2-3; the table calls TRBD2, which could not be checked here. TRBV1 is a recognized pseudogene. The CDR3 loop spans 14 amino acids. Here the CDR3 DNA reads TGCACCAGCGGTTCCGAGGATAGCACAGATACGCAGTATTTT. The encoded protein is CTSGSEDSTDTQYF.

This clone turned up a few times. The V call is TRBV2, the J call TRBJ2-6; 14 nucleotides align to TRBD2. The CDR3 runs 17 residues. Germline V lookup: CDR1 SNHLY, CDR2 FYNNEI. V gave up 8 bases and J gave up 4 bases; unmatched junction bases: 7. The CDR3, as DNA: TGTGCCAGCGGAGGACTAGCGGGGGGCGTGGGGGCCAACGTCCTGACTTTC. The encoded protein is CASGGLAGGVGANVLTF.

In its sample, this clone was seen a few times. The chain employs TRBV27 and TRBJ2-7; D may be TRBD1 (6 bases). Germline V gene lookup returns CDR1 MNHEY and CDR2 SMNVEV (reference sequence). The CDR3 has 15 residues. Between the trimmed V and J ends, which lost 4 bases and 3 bases, there was a span of 16 bases. In nucleotides, the CDR3 is TGTGCCAGCAGTTCCTACGGACAGAAAAACTACGAGCAGTACTTC. It yields the protein CASSSYGQKNYEQYF.

V gene TRBV28 combines with J gene TRBJ2-2, with 7 bases that match TRBD1. The CDR3 is 19 amino acids. Germline CDR1 is MDHEN and CDR2 is SYDVKM. V shed 1 base and J 4 bases; nucleotides not matched to a gene: 15. CDR3 nucleotide sequence: TGTGCCAGCAGTTTATTATTCCTCCGCCGCGACAGGGCCACCGGGGAGCTGTTTTTT. This translates into CASSLLFLRRDRATGELFF.

This chain uses TRBV15 with TRBJ2-7, with D possibly TRBD1 on 6 matching bases. Per the germline V gene, CDR1 is LNHNV and CDR2 is YYDKDF (reference sequence). This CDR3 has 12 amino acids. Trimming stripped 4 bases from V and 7 bases from J, with 11 bases between. CDR3 protein: CATSTYRDEQYF. Here the CDR3 DNA reads TGTGCCACCAGCACCTACAGGGATGAGCAGTACTTC. The whole variable domain, filled in from reference TRBV15 and TRBJ2-7, reads DAMVIQNPRYQVTQFGKPVTLSCSQTLNHNVMYWYQQKSSQAPKLLFHYYDKDFNNEADTPDNFQSRRPNTSFCFLDIRSPGLGDTAMYLCATSTYRDEQYFGPGTRLTVT.

Only one count was recorded for this clone. The rearrangement links TRBV28 to TRBJ1-1; the match to TRBD1 covers 7 bases. This CDR3 comprises 15 residues. V was pared by 2 bases and J by 0 bases, with 3 bases of the junction left unmatched. The germline gives CDR1 MDHEN, CDR2 SYDVKM. CDR3 bases: TGTGCCAGCAGTTTACAGACAGGGCTGAACACTGAAGCTTTCTTT. It codes for CASSLQTGLNTEAFF.

The CDR3 protein is CASSEGLRDYGYTF. CDR3 sequence (DNA): TGTGCCAGCAGTGAAGGGTTACGGGACTATGGCTACACCTTC. V and J are TRBV6-1 and TRBJ1-2; D is ambiguous. The CDR3 runs 14 residues. Looked up from germline, CDR1 is MNHNS and CDR2 is SASEGT. Trimming took off 1 base at V and 3 bases at J, with 9 bases between the two ends.

V usage is TRBV4-1 and J usage is TRBJ1-2; D not certain. The germline V and J ends were trimmed by 0 bases and 2 bases, with 10 bases remaining between them. Germline lookup yields CDR1 MGHRA and CDR2 YSYEKL. The CDR3 contains 15 residues. CDR3 nucleotide sequence: TGCGCCAGCAGCCAAGAAGACACATCAAACTATGGCTACACCTTC. Encoded protein: CASSQEDTSNYGYTF.

This clone was observed a handful of times. This chain uses TRBV4-2 with TRBJ1-2; no clear D. The length of the CDR3 is 16 residues. Germline V CDR1 and CDR2: LGHNA, YNFKEQ. Deletions cut 4 bases from V and 10 bases from J, with 25 bases between. The CDR3 protein is CASSRSLGMEGEDYTF. The CDR3 DNA is TGTGCCAGCAGCCGAAGTCTAGGTATGGAGGGCGAGGACTACACCTTC.

The chain links TRBV2 to TRBJ2-3; D is possibly TRBD2 (8 bases). The CDR3 loop spans 16 amino acids. CDR1 and CDR2 from the germline V gene are SNHLY and FYNNEI. Trimming took 8 bases from V and 0 from J, leaving 18 bases between them. For the CDR3, the DNA is TGTGCCAGCCGGGGGGGACAGCGTACCAGCACAGATACGCAGTATTTT. This codes for CASRGGQRTSTDTQYF.

V gene TRBV6-5 combines with J gene TRBJ1-1; 9 nucleotides align to TRBD1. CDR3 length: 11 residues. The V gene end was trimmed by 10 bases and the J gene end by 9 bases; junction bases not matched to a gene: 6. Germline-derived CDR1 and CDR2 are MNHEY and SVGAGI. CDR3 sequence reads: CATGTGTKAFF. CDR3 nucleotide sequence: TGTGCCACAGGGACAGGGACCAAAGCTTTCTTT.

V and J are TRBV5-1 and TRBJ1-2; 9 bases agree with TRBD1. V gave up 3 bases and J gave up 2 bases; unmatched junction bases: 2. CDR1 is SGHRS, CDR2 YFSETQ, per germline. CDR3 length: 14 amino acids. CDR3 residues: CASSSQGANYGYTF. The DNA of the CDR3 is TGCGCCAGCAGCTCACAGGGGGCGAACTATGGCTACACCTTC.

The V gene is TRBV30, the J gene TRBJ1-2, with 8 positions matching TRBD1. The CDR3 totals 17 residues. From germline, CDR1 is GTSNPN and CDR2 SVGIG (reference sequence). J gave up 1 base and V 0 bases, and 10 bases lay outside the gene matches. The CDR3, as DNA: TGTGCCTGGAGTGTACAGACAGGGGTGGATGATAACTATGGCTACACCTTC. Protein: CAWSVQTGVDDNYGYTF.

The V gene is TRBV6-1, the J gene TRBJ1-2; no clear D gene. V lost 6 bases and J lost 1, with 15 bases in between. This CDR3 is 15 amino acids long. Germline CDR1 reads MNHNS; CDR2 reads SASEGT. The CDR3 is CASRKDPTSNYGYTF. In nucleotides, the CDR3 is TGTGCCAGCAGGAAAGACCCGACAAGTAACTATGGCTACACCTTC.

This clone was seen just once. This chain links TRBV5-1 with TRBJ1-5; D uncertain. Per germline, CDR1 SGHRS and CDR2 YFSETQ. Between the trimmed V and J ends, which lost 1 base and 4 bases, there was a span of 9 bases. This CDR3 comprises 14 residues. CDR3 sequence: CASSLTFGNQPQHF. The CDR3 region has the DNA TGCGCCAGCAGCTTGACTTTCGGGAATCAGCCCCAGCATTTT.

This clone occurred a few times. This chain uses TRBV5-1 with TRBJ2-3, with a tentative D call TRBD1 (6 bases). Trimming took 2 bases from V and 1 from J, leaving 23 bases between them. Germline lookup yields CDR1 SGHRS and CDR2 YFSETQ. The CDR3 is 19 amino acids. The CDR3 region is CASSFFRSTGTPRTDTQYF. CDR3 bases: TGCGCCAGCAGCTTCTTTCGCTCAACGGGGACACCTCGCACAGATACGCAGTATTTT.